The clone carrying this T cell receptor beta chain was counted a few times. This entry belongs to a study of Ad26.COV2.S vaccination and SARS-CoV-2 variants. The V and J ends lost 0 bases and 6 bases respectively, with 12 bases between them. The CDR3 is 15 residues long. Stated treatment: roughly 19 received Ad26.COV2.S at low or high dose, single or two shots; about 5 received placebo; per-sample allocation not given. At day 63 after the first vaccine or placebo injection, samples were drawn. The protocol was immunoSEQ multiplex PCR, while the TCRdb copy is restricted to in-frame clones and leaves out a portion. Altogether around 340,000 clones are present, approximately 86% being singletons, with the ten largest covering roughly 10%.

This sample comprised peripheral blood, obtained in a trial of Ad26.COV2.S vaccine versus placebo. This chain links TRBV23-1 with TRBJ1-5, with D possibly matching TRBD1 (5 bases). TRBV23-1 has ORF status, its function being uncertain. This TCR was sampled from a person aged 18 to 59 who received the Ad26.COV2.S COVID-19 vaccine or a placebo. The CDR3: CASSQSPKGSQPQHF. The CDR3 DNA reads TGCGCCAGCAGTCAATCTCCCAAGGGGAGTCAGCCCCAGCATTTT.